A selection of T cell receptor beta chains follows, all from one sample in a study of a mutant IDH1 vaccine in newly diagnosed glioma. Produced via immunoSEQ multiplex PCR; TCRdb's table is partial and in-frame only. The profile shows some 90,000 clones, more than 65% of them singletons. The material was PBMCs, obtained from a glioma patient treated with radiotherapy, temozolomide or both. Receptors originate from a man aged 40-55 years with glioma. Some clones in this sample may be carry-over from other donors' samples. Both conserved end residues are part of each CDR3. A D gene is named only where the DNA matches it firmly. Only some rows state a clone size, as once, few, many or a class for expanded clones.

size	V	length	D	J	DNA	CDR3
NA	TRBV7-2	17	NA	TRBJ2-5	TGTGCCAGCAGCTGGGGCGGTTCGGGGCCGGTCAGAGAGACCCAGTACTTC	CASSWGGSGPVRETQYF
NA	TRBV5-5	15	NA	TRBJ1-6	TGTGCCAGCAGCCCCACCCAGGGGAATTCTTGGACCCTCCACTTT	CASSPTQGNSWTLHF
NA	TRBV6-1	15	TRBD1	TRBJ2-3	TGTGCCAGCAGTGAGTTCAGGGGGCGCACAGATACGCAGTATTTT	CASSEFRGRTDTQYF
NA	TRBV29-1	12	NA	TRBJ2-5	TGCAGCGCCCAGGTCATGAGGGAGACCCAGTACTTC	CSAQVMRETQYF
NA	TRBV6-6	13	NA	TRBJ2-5	TGTGCCAGCAGGGTAGGGGTTCAAGAGACCCAGTACTTC	CASRVGVQETQYF
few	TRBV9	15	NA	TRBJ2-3	TGTGCCAGCAGCCCCACTGGGACAGCGGGTGATACGCAGTATTTT	CASSPTGTAGDTQYF
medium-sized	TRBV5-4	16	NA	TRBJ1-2	TGTGCCAGCAGCCATAACCGACAGACCGGGCCCACAGACGTGACCTTC	CASSHNRQTGPTDVTF
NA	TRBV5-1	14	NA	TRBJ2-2	TGCGCCAGCAGCTTGACAGCGAACACCGGGGAGCTGTTTTTT	CASSLTANTGELFF
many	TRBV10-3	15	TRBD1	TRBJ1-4	TGTGCCATCAGTGAACAGGGGGGGGCTAATGAAAAACTGTTTTTT	CAISEQGGANEKLFF
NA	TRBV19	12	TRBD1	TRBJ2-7	TGTGCCAGTAAAGGGGGCAGGTACGAGCAGTACTTC	CASKGGRYEQYF
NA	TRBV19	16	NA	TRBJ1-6	TGTGCCAGTAGTATGGAGGCCAACTCCTATAATTCACCCCTCCACTTT	CASSMEANSYNSPLHF
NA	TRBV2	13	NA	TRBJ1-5	TGTGCCAGCAGACGGGACAGCAATCAGCCCCAGCATTTT	CASRRDSNQPQHF
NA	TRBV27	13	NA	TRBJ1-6	TGTGCCAGCTCCGGGACGGTGAATTCACCCCTCCACTTT	CASSGTVNSPLHF